This T cell receptor (beta chain) was identified during a study of T-cell memory formation after mild COVID-19. Study observations and caveats: CD8+ contracting clones occupied EMRA, while CD4+ ones occupied mainly CM and EM. Cross-reactive memory apparently joined, as some responding clones appeared in pre-infection memory.

This CDR3 contains 11 residues. V was shortened by 6 bases and J by 2 bases, with 2 bases between the two germline ends. The sample holds many counts of this clonotype. Its antigen is undetermined. 5'RACE with constant-segment primers built TCRalpha and TCRbeta cDNA libraries with UMIs. TCRdb recomputed calls from the 5' RACE reads with MiXCR, one row per CDR3 protein. The sample lists roughly 500,000 distinct CDR3 sequences, over 20% occurring once. The origin of this receptor is an adult woman who had mild COVID-19 (a few samples of this study predate the infection). Cell type and time point are not known. Sequenced: PBMCs or a T cell subset sorted from them (not recorded which). This chain uses TRBV12-3 or TRBV12-4 with TRBJ2-1, with unresolved D. The CDR3 coding sequence is TGTGCCAGCAGGGCCTACAATGAGCAGTTCTTC. Its translation is CASRAYNEQFF.